These T cell receptor beta chains were read from a single sample in a study of beta chain features in type 1 diabetes. The method was immunoSEQ multiplex PCR; TCRdb's version includes in-frame clones alone and lacks a portion of them. The sample shows under 90,000 clones, roughly 30% of them seen only once. The source material was stem cell memory CD4+ T cells from blood. The receptors derive from a woman between 18 and 29 years old in good health. Both conserved end residues are part of each CDR3. Fields, in order: V gene, J gene, clone size, D gene, CDR3 DNA, CDR3 protein. A D gene is named only where the DNA matches it firmly. A clone size is listed for some rows: how often the clone was seen (once, few, many), or a class if it is expanded.

TRBV18,TRBJ2-2,-,-,TGTGCCAGCTCACCACCACTCGGAGTGAACACCGGGGAGCTGTTTTTT,CASSPPLGVNTGELFF
TRBV6-1,TRBJ2-2,-,TRBD2,TGTGCCAGCAGTGTACTAGCGGGGGCCACGAACACCGGGGAGCTGTTTTTT,CASSVLAGATNTGELFF
TRBV4-1,TRBJ2-1,few,TRBD1,TGCGCCAGCAGCCGACTACACCGCCGACAGGGAAATTACAATGAGCAGTTCTTC,CASSRLHRRQGNYNEQFF
TRBV2,TRBJ2-2,-,-,TGTGCCAGCAGCCTAGCCCCCACCGGGGAGCTGTTTTTT,CASSLAPTGELFF
TRBV2,TRBJ1-2,few,TRBD1,TGTGCCAGCAGGATAACGGGACAGGGTAACGGCTACACCTTC,CASRITGQGNGYTF
TRBV2,TRBJ1-4,once,-,TGTGCCAGCAGTGAACAGGGACTCGCGAATGAAAAACTGTTTTTT,CASSEQGLANEKLFF
TRBV25-1,TRBJ1-1,-,-,TGTGCCAGCAGTGAATGGGCGGGGAGCACTGAAGCTTTCTTT,CASSEWAGSTEAFF
TRBV4-2,TRBJ1-1,few,-,TGTGCCAGCAGCCAAGATTTCGAGATAAACACTGAAGCTTTCTTT,CASSQDFEINTEAFF
TRBV7-9,TRBJ1-1,-,-,TGTGCCAGCAGCCCCCGACAGGCGCACACTGAAGCTTTCTTT,CASSPRQAHTEAFF
TRBV6-5,TRBJ2-3,-,TRBD2,TGTGCCAGCACCCTAGCGGGGGGATCTACGCAGTATTTT,CASTLAGGSTQYF
TRBV9,TRBJ2-1,-,-,TGTGCCAGCAGCGTAGCGGGGACCTACAATGAGCAGTTCTTC,CASSVAGTYNEQFF
TRBV10-3,TRBJ1-3,-,-,TGTGCCATCAGTCCTAAGACAGGTGGGAGCTCTGGAAACACCATATATTTT,CAISPKTGGSSGNTIYF
TRBV4-2,TRBJ2-1,few,TRBD2,TGTGCCAGCAGCCGCGGTCGACTAGCGGTCAATGAGCAGTTCTTC,CASSRGRLAVNEQFF
TRBV15,TRBJ2-7,-,-,TGTGCCACCAGCAGGGCAGGGTTCGAGCAGTACTTC,CATSRAGFEQYF
TRBV10-3,TRBJ2-5,few,-,TGTGCCATCAGTGAGGCAGGGGAAGAGACCCAGTACTTC,CAISEAGEETQYF
TRBV9,TRBJ1-2,few,-,TGTGCCAGCAGCGTAGAGGTTCGGGGGAACTATGGCTACACCTTC,CASSVEVRGNYGYTF
TRBV5-1,TRBJ2-7,-,TRBD1,TGCGCCAGCAGCTCCCCGGACAGGGTCGTCCACGAGCAGTACTTC,CASSSPDRVVHEQYF
TRBV4-1,TRBJ2-5,many,-,TGCGCCAGCAGCCAAGATCCAGCGGGTTCCCAAGAGACCCAGTACTTC,CASSQDPAGSQETQYF
TRBV7-6,TRBJ1-1,-,-,TGTGCCAGCAGCTCACAGGGCGGGACTGAAGCTTTCTTT,CASSSQGGTEAFF
TRBV18,TRBJ1-5,-,-,TGTGCCAGCTCACCGGACAGACTGACCCAGCATTTT,CASSPDRLTQHF
TRBV11-2,TRBJ2-1,few,TRBD2,TGTGCCAGCAGCCTAGGGCTCCTAGCGGGATTCAATGAGCAGTTCTTC,CASSLGLLAGFNEQFF
TRBV5-6,TRBJ2-7,-,-,TGTGCCAGCAGCGCCGGCCCCACAGGCTCCTACGAGCAGTACTTC,CASSAGPTGSYEQYF
TRBV2,TRBJ2-5,-,-,TGTGCCAGCAGTGATGAACAGGGTGGGACCCAGTACTTC,CASSDEQGGTQYF